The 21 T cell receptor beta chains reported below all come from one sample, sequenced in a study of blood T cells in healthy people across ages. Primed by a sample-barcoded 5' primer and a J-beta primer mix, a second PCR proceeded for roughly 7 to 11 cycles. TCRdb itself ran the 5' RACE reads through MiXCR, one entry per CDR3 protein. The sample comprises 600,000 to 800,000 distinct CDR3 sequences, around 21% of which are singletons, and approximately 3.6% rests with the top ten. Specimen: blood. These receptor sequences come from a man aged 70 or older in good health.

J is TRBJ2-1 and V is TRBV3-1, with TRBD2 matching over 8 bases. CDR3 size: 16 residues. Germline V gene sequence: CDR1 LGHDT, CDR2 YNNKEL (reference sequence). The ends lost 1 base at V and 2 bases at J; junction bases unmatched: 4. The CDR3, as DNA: TGTGCCAGCAGCCAAGGTTTTAGCGGGGCCTACAATGAGCAGTTCTTC. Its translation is CASSQGFSGAYNEQFF.

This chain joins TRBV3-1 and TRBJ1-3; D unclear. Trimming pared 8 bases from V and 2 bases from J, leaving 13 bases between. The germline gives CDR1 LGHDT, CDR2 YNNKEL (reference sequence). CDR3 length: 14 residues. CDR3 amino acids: CASGSGTPGNTIYF. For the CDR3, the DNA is TGTGCCAGCGGTTCGGGAACGCCTGGAAACACCATATATTTT.

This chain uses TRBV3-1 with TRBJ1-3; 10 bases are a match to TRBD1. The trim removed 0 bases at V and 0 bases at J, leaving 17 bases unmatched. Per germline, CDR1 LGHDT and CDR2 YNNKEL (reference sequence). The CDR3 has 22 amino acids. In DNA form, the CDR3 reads TGTGCCAGCAGCCAAGAATCGGCGACAGGGGGCGCGGCCGCCGACTCTGGAAACACCATATATTTT. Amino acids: CASSQESATGGAAADSGNTIYF.

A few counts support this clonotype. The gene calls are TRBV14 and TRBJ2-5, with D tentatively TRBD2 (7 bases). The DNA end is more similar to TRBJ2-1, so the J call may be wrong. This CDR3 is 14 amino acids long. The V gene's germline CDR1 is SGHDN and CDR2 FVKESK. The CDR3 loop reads CASSHMGGHNEQFF. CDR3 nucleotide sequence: TGTGCCAGCAGTCACATGGGGGGGCACAATGAGCAGTTCTTC.

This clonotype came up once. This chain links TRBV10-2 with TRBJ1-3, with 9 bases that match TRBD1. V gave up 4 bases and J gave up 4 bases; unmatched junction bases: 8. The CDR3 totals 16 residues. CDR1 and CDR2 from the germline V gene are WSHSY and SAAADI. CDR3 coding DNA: TGCGCCAGCAGTGCAAACAGGGGGCCCCAAGGAAACACCATATATTTT. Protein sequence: CASSANRGPQGNTIYF.

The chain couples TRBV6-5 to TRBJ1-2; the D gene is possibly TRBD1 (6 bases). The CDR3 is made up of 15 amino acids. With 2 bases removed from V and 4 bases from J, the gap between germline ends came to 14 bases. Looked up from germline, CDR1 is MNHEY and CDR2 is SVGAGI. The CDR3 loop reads CASSYRAGAGYGYTF. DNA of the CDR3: TGTGCCAGCAGTTACCGCGCGGGGGCCGGCTATGGCTACACCTTC.

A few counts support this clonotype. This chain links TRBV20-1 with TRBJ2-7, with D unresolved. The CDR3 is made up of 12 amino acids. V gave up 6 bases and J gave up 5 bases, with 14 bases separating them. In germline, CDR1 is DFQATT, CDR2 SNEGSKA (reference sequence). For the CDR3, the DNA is TGCAGTGCCCCTGAGTTGGGGAACGAGCAGTACTTC. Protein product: CSAPELGNEQYF.

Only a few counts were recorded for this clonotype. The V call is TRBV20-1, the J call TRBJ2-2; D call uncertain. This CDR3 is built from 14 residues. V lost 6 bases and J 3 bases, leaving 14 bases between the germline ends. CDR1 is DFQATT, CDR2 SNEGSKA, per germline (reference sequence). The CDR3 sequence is CSAPGRIHTGELFF. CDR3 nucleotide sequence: TGCAGTGCCCCCGGCAGGATTCACACCGGGGAGCTGTTTTTT.

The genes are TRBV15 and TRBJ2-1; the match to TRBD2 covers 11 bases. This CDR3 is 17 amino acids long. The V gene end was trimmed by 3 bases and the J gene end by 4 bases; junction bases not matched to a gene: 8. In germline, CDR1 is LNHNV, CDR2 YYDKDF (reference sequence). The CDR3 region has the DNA TGTGCCACCAGCAGGTCTATCGGGACTAGCGGTTACAATGAGCAGTTCTTC. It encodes CATSRSIGTSGYNEQFF.

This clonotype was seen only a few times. The CDR3 loop is CASSEDRGALTYTF. The CDR3 coding sequence is TGTGCCAGCAGTGAGGACAGGGGAGCCTTAACCTACACCTTC. The chain couples TRBV25-1 to TRBJ1-2; 9 nucleotides align to TRBD1. Germline V lookup: CDR1 MGHDK, CDR2 SYGVNS. The CDR3 spans 14 residues. The V segment lost 3 bases and the J segment 10 bases; nucleotides outside the gene matches: 9.

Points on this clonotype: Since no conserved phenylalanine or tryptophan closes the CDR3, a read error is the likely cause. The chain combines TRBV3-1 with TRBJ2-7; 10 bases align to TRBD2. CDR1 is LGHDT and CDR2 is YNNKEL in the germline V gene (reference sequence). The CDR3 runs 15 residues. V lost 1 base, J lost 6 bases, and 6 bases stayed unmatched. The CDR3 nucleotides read TGTGCCAGCAGCCAAGCTGCTAGCGGGAGTTTCGAGCAGTACTCC. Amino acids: CASSQAASGSFEQYS.

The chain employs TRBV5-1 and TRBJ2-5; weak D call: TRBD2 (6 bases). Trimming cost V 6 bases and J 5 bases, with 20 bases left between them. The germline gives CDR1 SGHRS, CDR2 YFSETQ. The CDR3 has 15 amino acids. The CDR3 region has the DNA TGCGCCAGCATTTTGACCGGGAGCGCATTGGAGACCCAGTACTTC. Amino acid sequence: CASILTGSALETQYF.

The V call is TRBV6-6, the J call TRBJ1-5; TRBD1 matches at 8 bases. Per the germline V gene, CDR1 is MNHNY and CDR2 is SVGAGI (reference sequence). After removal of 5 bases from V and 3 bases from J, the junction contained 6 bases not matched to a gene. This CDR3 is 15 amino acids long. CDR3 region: CASSPGTGDNQPQHF. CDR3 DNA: TGTGCCAGCAGTCCCGGGACAGGAGACAATCAGCCCCAGCATTTT.

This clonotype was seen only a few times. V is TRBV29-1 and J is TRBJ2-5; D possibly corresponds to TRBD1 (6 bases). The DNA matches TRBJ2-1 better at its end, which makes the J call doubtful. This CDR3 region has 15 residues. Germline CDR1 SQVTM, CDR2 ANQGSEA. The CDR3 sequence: CSVEPTQGRVDEQFF. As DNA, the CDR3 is TGCAGCGTTGAACCCACACAGGGACGAGTCGATGAGCAGTTCTTC.

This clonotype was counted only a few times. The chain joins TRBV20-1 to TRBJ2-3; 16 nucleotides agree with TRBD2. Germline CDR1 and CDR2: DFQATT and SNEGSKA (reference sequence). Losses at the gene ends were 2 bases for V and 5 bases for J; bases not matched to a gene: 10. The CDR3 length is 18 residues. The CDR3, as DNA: TGCAGTGCTAGAAGAGTTGGCGGGACTAGCGGGAGGGTAGATACGCAGTATTTT. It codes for CSARRVGGTSGRVDTQYF.

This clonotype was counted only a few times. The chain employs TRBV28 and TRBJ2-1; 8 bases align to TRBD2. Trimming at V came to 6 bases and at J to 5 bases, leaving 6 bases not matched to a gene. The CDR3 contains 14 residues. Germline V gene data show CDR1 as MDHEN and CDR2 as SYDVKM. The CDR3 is CASRPLADDNEQFF. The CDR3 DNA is TGTGCCAGCAGGCCACTAGCGGATGACAATGAGCAGTTCTTC. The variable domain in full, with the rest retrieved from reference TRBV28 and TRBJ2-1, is DVKVTQSSRYLVKRTGEKVFLECVQDMDHENMFWYRQDPGLGLRLIYFSYDVKMKEKGDIPEGYSVSREKKERFSLILESASTNQTSMYLCASRPLADDNEQFFGPGTRLTVL.

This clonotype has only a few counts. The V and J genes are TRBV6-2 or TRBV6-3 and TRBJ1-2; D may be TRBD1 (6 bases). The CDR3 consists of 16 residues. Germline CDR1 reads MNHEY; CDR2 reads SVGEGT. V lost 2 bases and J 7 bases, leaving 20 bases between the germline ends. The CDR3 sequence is CASSYTDSPLVGGYTF. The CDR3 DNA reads TGTGCCAGCAGTTACACGGACAGTCCTCTGGTCGGTGGCTACACCTTC.

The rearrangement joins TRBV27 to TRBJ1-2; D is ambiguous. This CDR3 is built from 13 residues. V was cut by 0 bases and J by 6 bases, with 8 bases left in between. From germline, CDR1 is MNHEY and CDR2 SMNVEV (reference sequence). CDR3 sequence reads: CASSLSGRNGYTF. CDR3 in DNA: TGTGCCAGCAGTTTATCGGGCAGGAATGGCTACACCTTC.

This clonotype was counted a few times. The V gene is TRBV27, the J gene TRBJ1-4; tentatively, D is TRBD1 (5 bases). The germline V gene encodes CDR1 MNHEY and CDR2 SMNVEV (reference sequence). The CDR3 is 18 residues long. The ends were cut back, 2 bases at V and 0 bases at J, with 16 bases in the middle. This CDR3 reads CASSLRWGQVPTNEKLFF. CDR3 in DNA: TGTGCCAGCAGTTTAAGGTGGGGCCAGGTCCCAACTAATGAAAAACTGTTTTTT. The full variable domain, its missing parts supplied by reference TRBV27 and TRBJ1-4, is EAQVTQNPRYLITVTGKKLTVTCSQNMNHEYMSWYRQDPGLGLRQIYYSMNVEVTDKGDVPEGYKVSRKEKRNFPLILESPSPNQTSLYFCASSLRWGQVPTNEKLFFGSGTQLSVL.

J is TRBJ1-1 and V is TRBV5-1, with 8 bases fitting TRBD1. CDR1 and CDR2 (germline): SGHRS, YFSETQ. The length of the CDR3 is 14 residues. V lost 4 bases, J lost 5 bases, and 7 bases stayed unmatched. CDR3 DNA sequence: TGCGCCAGCAGCCCGTGGGGACAGGTTACTGAAGCTTTCTTT. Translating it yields CASSPWGQVTEAFF.

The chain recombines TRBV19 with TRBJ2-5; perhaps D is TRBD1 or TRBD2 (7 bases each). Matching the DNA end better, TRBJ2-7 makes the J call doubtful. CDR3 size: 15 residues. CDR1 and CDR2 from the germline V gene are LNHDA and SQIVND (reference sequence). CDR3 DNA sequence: TGTGCCAGTAGTACCCGCAGGGGGGGGCCCTACGAGCAGTACTTC. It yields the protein CASSTRRGGPYEQYF.